The next 13 T cell receptor beta chains were all read from a single sample in a study of T cells in Graves' hyperthyroidism and ophthalmopathy. RNA transcripts were the template for amplifying TCR beta CDR3 regions. First-round RT-PCR of the TCR CDR3 relied on the HTBI primer set. Each CDR3 protein is one row after TCRdb ran MiXCR on the multiplex PCR reads. Of hundreds of thousands of distinct CDR3 sequences listed, 14% were seen once; the top ten hold about 10%. Sample: blood. All receptors come from a woman aged 18-29 years with Graves' hyperthyroidism.

This clonotype was observed a few times. The chain is built from TRBV9 and TRBJ2-3; the D is unclear. The CDR3 extends over 17 amino acids. V shed 0 bases and J shed 6 bases, with 20 bases lying between them. Looked up from germline, CDR1 is SGDLS and CDR2 is YYNGEE. CDR3 nucleotides: TGTGCCAGCAGCGTAGAGGACGCAGCCCAAGTCAGGGATACGCAGTATTTT. This sequence encodes CASSVEDAAQVRDTQYF.

There are many counts of this clonotype. The chain has TRBV6-1 and TRBJ2-3; D unclear. CDR3 length: 13 residues. The V gene's germline CDR1 is MNHNS and CDR2 SASEGT. V lost 7 bases to trimming and J lost 0 bases, with 8 bases between them. The CDR3 sequence: CASNPGSTDTQYF. As DNA, the CDR3 is TGTGCCAGCAACCCGGGTAGCACAGATACGCAGTATTTT.

This clonotype was detected a few times. The chain recombines TRBV20-1 with TRBJ1-4, with a possible D match to TRBD1 (5 bases). The germline V gene encodes CDR1 DFQATT and CDR2 SNEGSKA (reference sequence). V gave up 0 bases and J gave up 6 bases, with 20 bases separating them. The CDR3 has 17 amino acids. The CDR3 DNA is TGCAGTGCTAGAGACTTTCCGGACGAGGGGAACGATGAAAAACTGTTTTTT. Translating gives CSARDFPDEGNDEKLFF.

The sample holds a few counts of this clonotype. This chain joins TRBV15 and TRBJ2-2; 10 positions agree with TRBD2. Trimming at V came to 0 bases and at J to 0 bases, leaving 7 bases not matched to a gene. This CDR3 is built from 19 residues. Germline CDR1 and CDR2: LNHNV and YYDKDF (reference sequence). CDR3 sequence reads: CATSRDWLAGVANTGELFF. The CDR3 nucleotides read TGTGCCACCAGCAGAGATTGGCTAGCGGGAGTCGCGAACACCGGGGAGCTGTTTTTT.

In this sample, this clonotype turned up many times. CDR3 DNA sequence: TGTGCCAGCAGCATTACTGGGACTGCGCCTTACGGCTACACCTTC. It codes for CASSITGTAPYGYTF. The rearrangement links TRBV7-9 to TRBJ1-2; D might be TRBD1 (5 bases). CDR3 length: 15 residues. V was trimmed by 5 bases and J by 8 bases, leaving 21 bases between them. Germline loops: CDR1 SEHNR, CDR2 FQNEAQ (reference sequence).

The gene calls are TRBV5-1 and TRBJ2-2; a possible D gene is TRBD1 (6 bases). The CDR3 totals 17 residues. V lost 4 bases to trimming and J lost 6 bases, with 22 bases between them. Per the germline V gene, CDR1 is SGHRS and CDR2 is YFSETQ. In nucleotides, the CDR3 is TGCGCCAGCAGCCCTACATCAACAGGGCTAGAACCCGGGGAGCTGTTTTTT. It is translated as CASSPTSTGLEPGELFF.

The CDR3 protein is CSASGTSGRRLDTQYF. Written as DNA, the CDR3 is TGCAGTGCGTCCGGGACTAGCGGGAGGCGGTTGGATACGCAGTATTTT. V and J are TRBV20-1 and TRBJ2-3; TRBD2 matches at 15 bases. Trimming removed 6 bases from V and 6 bases from J; junction bases left unmatched: 10. There are 16 residues in the CDR3. Germline V CDR1 and CDR2: DFQATT, SNEGSKA (reference sequence).

This clonotype has ten or more counts. The V gene is TRBV12-3 or TRBV12-4, the J gene TRBJ2-5; TRBD1 matches 7 bases. CDR3 length: 15 amino acids. V lost 6 bases to trimming and J lost 2 bases; unmatched junction nucleotides: 9. For the CDR3, the DNA is TGTGCCAGCAGCCGATCGGGACAGAAACAAGAGACCCAGTACTTC. It yields the protein CASSRSGQKQETQYF.

This clonotype was observed many times. The chain has TRBV20-1 and TRBJ2-5, with D tentatively TRBD2 (6 bases). The CDR3 has 13 residues. Per the germline V gene, CDR1 is DFQATT and CDR2 is SNEGSKA (reference sequence). With 6 bases removed from V and 5 bases from J, the gap between germline ends came to 16 bases. CDR3 loop: CSALRDFQETQYF. In DNA, the CDR3 is TGCAGTGCCCTTAGGGACTTCCAGGAGACCCAGTACTTC.

There are many counts of this clonotype. V gene TRBV2 combines with J gene TRBJ2-3; 8 nucleotides align to TRBD1. CDR1 is SNHLY, CDR2 FYNNEI, per germline. V was pared by 4 bases and J by 5 bases, with 8 bases of the junction left unmatched. The CDR3 contains 15 residues. The CDR3 DNA sequence: TGTGCCAGCAGTGGAAGGACAGGGTTAGGAGATACGCAGTATTTT. Translating it yields CASSGRTGLGDTQYF.

This clonotype showed up many times. V and J are TRBV5-1 and TRBJ1-1; 11 nucleotides line up with TRBD1. CDR3 length equals 15 residues. J was trimmed by 0 bases and V by 6 bases; bases with no gene match: 4. The germline V gene encodes CDR1 SGHRS and CDR2 YFSETQ. CDR3 protein: CASTDRGRMNTEAFF. In DNA form, the CDR3 reads TGCGCCAGCACGGACAGGGGGCGAATGAACACTGAAGCTTTCTTT. Variable domain in full (rest from reference TRBV5-1 and TRBJ1-1): KAGVTQTPRYLIKTRGQQVTLSCSPISGHRSVSWYQQTPGQGLQFLFEYFSETQRNKGNFPGRFSGRQFSNSRSEMNVSTLELGDSALYLCASTDRGRMNTEAFFGQGTRLTVV.

This clonotype was counted between two and nine times. This chain joins TRBV19 and TRBJ1-2, with D possibly being TRBD1 (6 bases). Deletions cut 2 bases from V and 5 bases from J, with 9 bases between. CDR1 and CDR2 from the germline V gene are LNHDA and SQIVND (reference sequence). This CDR3 spans 13 amino acids. The CDR3 nucleotides read TGTGCCAGTAGTATACGGACAGCTTATGGCTACACCTTC. Its translation is CASSIRTAYGYTF.

The rearrangement uses TRBV24-1 and TRBJ2-7; 8 bases agree with TRBD2. There are 24 residues in the CDR3. Germline V gene lookup returns CDR1 KGHDR and CDR2 SFDVKD. With V trimmed by 0 bases and J by 3 bases, 30 bases remained unmatched. In DNA form, the CDR3 reads TGTGCCACCAGTGATTTGCCAGGGTCCCTGACTAGCGATCTTCCAGACAATGACGTCTACGAGCAGTACTTC. Translating it yields CATSDLPGSLTSDLPDNDVYEQYF.